The source of this TCR beta chain is a study of shared clonotypes between healthy human individuals. Researchers ran the assay at a deep level. Repertoires were generated with immunoSEQ multiplex PCR, while TCRdb's copy carries only in-frame clones and drops some. The profile shows more than 1.2 million clones, 98% of them singletons. As to this clone: Its antigen is not known.

Regarding the study as a whole: Sampling used blood alone; tissue repertoires probably differ. As a rule, naive subsets had a larger estimated richness than memory subsets.

This clonotype was obtained from a man aged 30 to 45 in good health. Input material: naive CD4+ T cells sorted from blood. Noted subset: CD45RA+ positively selected.

The CDR3: CASSGSSGRVYNEQFF. CDR3 bases: TGTGCCAGCAGTGGATCCAGCGGGAGGGTATACAATGAGCAGTTCTTC. This chain connects TRBV2 to TRBJ2-1; TRBD2 matches 10 bases. The CDR3 extends over 16 amino acids. CDR1 is SNHLY, CDR2 FYNNEI, per germline. After removal of 4 bases from V and 4 bases from J, the junction contained 7 bases not matched to a gene.